These 3 T cell receptor beta chains were sequenced from one sample in a study of long-term antiretroviral therapy in people with HIV. At survey level, the immunoSEQ assay was run in its v3.0 version. The table came from immunoSEQ multiplex PCR; TCRdb's copy has only in-frame clones and leaves some out. This table has 12,000 or so clones, over 80% appearing once. Sequencing used unsorted PBMCs, obtained roughly 8.1 years after starting antiretroviral therapy. The receptors were gathered from a man aged 50-60 years with HIV.

The chain carries TRBV5-1 and TRBJ1-1; TRBD1 matches at 10 bases. V lost 0 bases to trimming and J lost 0 bases; unmatched junction nucleotides: 8. Germline values: CDR1 SGHRS, CDR2 YFSETQ. The CDR3 spans 18 residues. CDR3 nucleotides: TGCGCCAGCAGCTTGGGAGGGGGACAGGGGCTCATGAACACTGAAGCTTTCTTT. This gives the protein CASSLGGGQGLMNTEAFF.

The J gene is TRBJ2-2, the V gene TRBV7-8; weak D call: TRBD1 (6 bases). Germline V CDR1 and CDR2: SGHVS, FQNEAQ. V dropped 8 bases and J dropped 8 bases, with 12 bases sitting between them. This CDR3 spans 12 amino acids. CDR3 in DNA: TGTGCCAGCGATGCAGGGGTGGGGGAGCTGTTTTTT. It is translated as CASDAGVGELFF.

The J gene is TRBJ1-1, the V gene TRBV13; no definite D call. The CDR3 loop spans 12 amino acids. Per germline, CDR1 PRHDT and CDR2 FYEKMQ (reference sequence). The ends were cut back, 6 bases at V and 4 bases at J, with 9 bases in the middle. The CDR3 protein is CASRRDGTEAFF. The CDR3 DNA is TGTGCCAGCAGGAGGGATGGCACTGAAGCTTTCTTT.